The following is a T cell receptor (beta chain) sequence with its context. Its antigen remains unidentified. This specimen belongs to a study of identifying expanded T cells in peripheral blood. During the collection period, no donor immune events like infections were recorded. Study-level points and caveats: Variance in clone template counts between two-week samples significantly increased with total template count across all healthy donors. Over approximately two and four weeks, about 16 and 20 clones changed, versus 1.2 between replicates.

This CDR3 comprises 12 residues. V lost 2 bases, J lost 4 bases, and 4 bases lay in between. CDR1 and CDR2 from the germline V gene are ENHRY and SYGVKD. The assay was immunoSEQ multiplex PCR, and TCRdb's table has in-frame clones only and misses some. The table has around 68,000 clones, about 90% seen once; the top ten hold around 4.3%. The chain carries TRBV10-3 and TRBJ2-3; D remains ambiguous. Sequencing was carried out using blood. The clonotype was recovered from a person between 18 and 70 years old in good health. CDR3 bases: TGTGCCATCAGTGAGCTCGCAGATACGCAGTATTTT. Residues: CAISELADTQYF.